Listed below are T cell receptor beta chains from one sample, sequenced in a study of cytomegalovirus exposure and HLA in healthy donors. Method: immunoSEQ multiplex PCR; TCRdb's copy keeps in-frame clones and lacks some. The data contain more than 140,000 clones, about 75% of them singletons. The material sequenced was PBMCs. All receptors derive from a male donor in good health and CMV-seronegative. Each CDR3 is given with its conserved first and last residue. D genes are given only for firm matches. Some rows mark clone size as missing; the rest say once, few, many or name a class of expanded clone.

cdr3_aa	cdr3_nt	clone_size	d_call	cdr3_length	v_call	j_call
CATSGEAGLTLHF	TGTGCCACCAGCGGCGAGGCAGGGCTAACCCTCCACTTT	NA	NA	13	TRBV15	TRBJ1-6
CASSDSPYEQYF	TGTGCCAGCAGTGACAGCCCCTACGAGCAGTACTTC	NA	NA	12	TRBV6-5	TRBJ2-7
CASNTQGRTDTQYF	TGTGCCAGCAACACACAGGGTCGCACAGATACGCAGTATTTT	NA	NA	14	TRBV6-1	TRBJ2-3
CASSPSWESYEQYF	TGTGCCAGCAGCCCTTCGTGGGAGTCCTACGAGCAGTACTTC	NA	NA	14	TRBV7-9	TRBJ2-7
CASSPAGQGAREQYF	TGTGCCAGCAGCCCTGCAGGACAGGGGGCAAGGGAGCAGTACTTC	NA	TRBD1	15	TRBV9	TRBJ2-7
CASASPGGGAYEQYF	TGTGCTAGTGCCAGCCCCGGCGGAGGTGCCTACGAGCAGTACTTC	few	NA	15	TRBV12-5	TRBJ2-7
CAISVQSGYGYTF	TGTGCCATCAGTGTCCAGTCAGGGTATGGCTACACCTTC	NA	NA	13	TRBV10-3	TRBJ1-2
CASSFDGVSNQPQHF	TGTGCCAGCAGCTTCGACGGGGTTAGCAATCAGCCCCAGCATTTT	NA	NA	15	TRBV7-9	TRBJ1-5
CASSQDGTRSSSYNSPLHF	TGCGCCAGCAGCCAAGATGGGACACGGTCGAGCTCCTATAATTCACCCCTCCACTTT	NA	NA	19	TRBV4-1	TRBJ1-6
CASSVGGQGYPGYTF	TGTGCCAGCAGCGTAGGGGGACAGGGGTATCCGGGCTACACCTTC	NA	TRBD1	15	TRBV9	TRBJ1-2
CASSSQANYGYTF	TGTGCCAGCAGCTCCCAGGCTAACTATGGCTACACCTTC	NA	NA	13	TRBV7-2	TRBJ1-2
CASSIPTGGAGQPQHF	TGTGCCAGTAGTATCCCGACAGGGGGCGCAGGGCAGCCCCAGCATTTT	NA	TRBD1	16	TRBV19	TRBJ1-5
CASSLGVLETQYF	TGCGCCAGCAGCTTGGGAGTTTTAGAGACCCAGTACTTC	once	NA	13	TRBV5-1	TRBJ2-5
CASSLTSSYEQYF	TGTGCCAGCAGCCTAACTAGCTCCTACGAGCAGTACTTC	NA	NA	13	TRBV27	TRBJ2-7
CASSPSPPSRGSTEAFF	TGTGCCAGCAGCCCTAGCCCGCCGTCCAGGGGAAGTACTGAAGCTTTCTTT	NA	NA	17	TRBV11-2	TRBJ1-1
CATSNSGTSGRYEQYF	TGTGCCACATCGAACTCCGGGACTAGCGGGCGCTACGAGCAGTACTTC	NA	TRBD2	16	TRBV19	TRBJ2-7
CASSWAVGRGETQYF	TGTGCCAGCAGTTGGGCGGTCGGGAGAGGGGAGACCCAGTACTTC	NA	NA	15	TRBV2	TRBJ2-5
CASSAHLTSPGDNEQFF	TGTGCCAGCAGCGCCCACCTCACTAGTCCAGGGGACAATGAGCAGTTCTTC	NA	NA	17	TRBV9	TRBJ2-1
CASSTPDYLAGGGAGELFF	TGTGCCAGCAGCACTCCCGATTATCTAGCGGGGGGCGGGGCCGGGGAGCTGTTTTTT	NA	NA	19	TRBV21-1	TRBJ2-2
CASSTGTSGGISTDTQYF	TGTGCCAGCAGCACAGGGACTAGCGGAGGTATAAGCACAGATACGCAGTATTTT	NA	TRBD2	18	TRBV9	TRBJ2-3